The clone carrying this T cell receptor (beta chain) was seen more than once but under ten times. The antigen remains unidentified. These data come from a study of a mutant IDH1 vaccine in newly diagnosed glioma. Study-wide background: Patients, over weeks 1, 3, 5, 7, 11, 15, 19 and 23, received a total of eight vaccinations. The first vaccination came 4-6 weeks after radiotherapy alone, or with temozolomide cycles.

Described time point: week 23, last vaccination. Topical imiquimod accompanied each vaccine dose, which consisted of 300 ug of mutant IDH1 20-mer peptide. Germline V CDR1 and CDR2: SNHLY, FYNNEI. V lost 8 bases, J lost 7 bases, and 17 bases lay in between. The CDR3 length is 13 residues. Measured with immunoSEQ multiplex PCR; TCRdb has only the in-frame clones, and not every one. The repertoire has 25,000 to 35,000 clones, roughly 88% of them found once; the top ten carry less than 3%. The rearrangement uses TRBV2 and TRBJ1-2; weak D call: TRBD1 (6 bases). This TCR derives from a man aged 40-55 years with glioma. The starting material was PBMCs, obtained from a glioma patient whose treatment included an IDH1 peptide vaccine. The CDR3 coding sequence is TGTGCCAGCTACAGGGTTGCGAGTCGTGGCTACACCTTC. Translation gives CASYRVASRGYTF. Full variable domain (missing parts from reference TRBV2 and TRBJ1-2): EPEVTQTPSHQVTQMGQEVILRCVPISNHLYFYWYRQILGQKVEFLVSFYNNEISEKSEIFDDQFSVERPDGSNFTLKIRSTKLEDSAMYFCASYRVASRGYTFGSGTRLTVV.